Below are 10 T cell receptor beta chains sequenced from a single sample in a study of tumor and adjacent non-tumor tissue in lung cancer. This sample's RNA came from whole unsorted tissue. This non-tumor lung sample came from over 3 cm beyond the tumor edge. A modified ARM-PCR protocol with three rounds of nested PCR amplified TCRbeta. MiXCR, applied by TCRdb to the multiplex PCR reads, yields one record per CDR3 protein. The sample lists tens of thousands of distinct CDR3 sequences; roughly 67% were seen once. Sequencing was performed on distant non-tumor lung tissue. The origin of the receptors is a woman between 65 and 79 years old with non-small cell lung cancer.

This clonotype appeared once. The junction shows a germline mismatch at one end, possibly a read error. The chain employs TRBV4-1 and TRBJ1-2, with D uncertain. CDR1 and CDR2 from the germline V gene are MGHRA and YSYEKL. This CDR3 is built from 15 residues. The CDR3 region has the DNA TGCACCAGTAGCCAACCAGGACGGATGAGCTATGGCTACACCTTC. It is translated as CTSSQPGRMSYGYTF.

In DNA form, the CDR3 reads TGTGCCAGCAGCCACGGGGCAGGGAGATACGAGCAGTACTTC. Its translation: CASSHGAGRYEQYF. This chain connects TRBV6-5 to TRBJ2-7, with D perhaps assigned TRBD1 or TRBD2 (5 bases each). The CDR3 runs to 14 residues. Trimming stripped 6 bases from V and 4 bases from J, with 16 bases between. CDR1 is MNHEY, CDR2 SVGAGI, per germline.

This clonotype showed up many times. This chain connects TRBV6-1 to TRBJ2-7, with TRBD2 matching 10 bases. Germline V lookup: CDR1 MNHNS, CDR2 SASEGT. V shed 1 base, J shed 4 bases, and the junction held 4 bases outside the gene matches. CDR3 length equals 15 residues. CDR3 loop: CASSEVSGRDYEQYF. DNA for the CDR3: TGTGCCAGCAGTGAAGTCAGCGGGAGGGATTACGAGCAGTACTTC.

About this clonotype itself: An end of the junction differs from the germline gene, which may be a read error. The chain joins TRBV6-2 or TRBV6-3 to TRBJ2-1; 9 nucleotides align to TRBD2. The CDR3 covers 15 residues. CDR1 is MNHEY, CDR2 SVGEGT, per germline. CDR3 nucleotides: TGTGCCAGCAGTTACACAGTAGCGGGGGACAATGGGCAGTTCTTC. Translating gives CASSYTVAGDNGQFF.

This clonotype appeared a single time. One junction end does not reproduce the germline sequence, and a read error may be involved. The CDR3 region is CASSGGGQVYGYSF. The CDR3 DNA follows: TGTGCTAGCAGCGGGGGGGGACAGGTCTATGGCTACAGCTTC. This chain joins TRBV6-5 and TRBJ1-2; 8 bases agree with TRBD1. The germline V gene has CDR1 MNHEY and CDR2 SVGAGI. The CDR3 has 14 residues.

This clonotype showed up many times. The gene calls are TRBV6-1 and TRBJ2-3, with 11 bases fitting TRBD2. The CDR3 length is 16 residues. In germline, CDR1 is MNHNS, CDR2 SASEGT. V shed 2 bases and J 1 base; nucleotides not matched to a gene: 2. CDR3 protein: CASSELLAGGTDTQYF. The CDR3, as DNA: TGTGCCAGCAGTGAATTACTAGCGGGAGGCACAGATACGCAGTATTTT.

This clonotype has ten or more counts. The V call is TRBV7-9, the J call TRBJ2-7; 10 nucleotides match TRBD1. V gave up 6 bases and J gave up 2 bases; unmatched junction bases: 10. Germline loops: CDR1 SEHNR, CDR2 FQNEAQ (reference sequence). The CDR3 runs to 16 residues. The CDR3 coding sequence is TGTGCCAGCAGTCGGGGACAGGGGAACAAGGCCTACGAGCAGTACTTC. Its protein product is CASSRGQGNKAYEQYF.

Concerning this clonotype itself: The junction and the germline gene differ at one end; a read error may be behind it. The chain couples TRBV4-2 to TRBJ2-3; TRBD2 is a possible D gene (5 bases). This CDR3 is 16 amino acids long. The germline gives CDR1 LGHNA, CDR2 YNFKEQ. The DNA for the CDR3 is TGTGCCAGCACCCAAGAGTCTAGCCTGGAGGCAGATACGCAATATTTT. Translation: CASTQESSLEADTQYF.

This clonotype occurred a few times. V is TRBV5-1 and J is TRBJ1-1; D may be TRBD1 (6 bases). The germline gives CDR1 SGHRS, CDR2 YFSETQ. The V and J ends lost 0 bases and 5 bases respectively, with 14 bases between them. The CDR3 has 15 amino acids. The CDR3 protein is CASSLAVGGVTEAFF. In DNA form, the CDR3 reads TGCGCCAGCAGCTTGGCCGTAGGGGGGGTTACTGAAGCTTTCTTT.

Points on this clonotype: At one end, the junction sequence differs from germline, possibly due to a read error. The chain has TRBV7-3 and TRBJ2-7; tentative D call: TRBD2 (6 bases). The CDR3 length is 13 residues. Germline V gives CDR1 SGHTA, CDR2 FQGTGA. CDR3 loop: CVSSLGAGYEQYF. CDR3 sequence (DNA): TGTGTCAGCAGCTTAGGCGCGGGGTACGAGCAGTACTTC.